The 21 T cell receptor beta chains given below trace back to one sample, sequenced in a study of neurological immune-mediated disorders. In TCRdb, the 5' RACE reads were re-called with MiXCR into one record per CDR3 protein. The sample records tens of thousands of distinct CDR3 sequences, around 3.5% being singletons. The sample consisted of PBMCs. The receptors were gathered from a woman aged 50 to 60 with multiple sclerosis.

This clonotype was counted at least ten times. The chain has TRBV16 and TRBJ1-5; 7 bases are shared with TRBD1. V trimming: 4 bases; J trimming: 6 bases; junction bases outside the gene matches: 12. The CDR3 extends over 16 amino acids. CDR1 KGHSY and CDR2 FQNENV come from the germline V gene. CDR3 region: CASSRIATGLSQPQHF. The CDR3 bases are TGTGCCAGCAGCCGGATTGCGACAGGGTTGAGTCAGCCCCAGCATTTT.

The CDR3 DNA reads TGTGCCATCCAGATTGGGGGCTTAGACTATGGCTACACCTTC. Translated, it gives CAIQIGGLDYGYTF. The V gene is TRBV10-3, the J gene TRBJ1-2; D perhaps matches TRBD1 (6 bases). This CDR3 is 14 amino acids long. Between the trimmed V and J ends, which lost 8 bases and 3 bases, there was a span of 16 bases. Germline CDR1 ENHRY, CDR2 SYGVKD.

Many counts were recorded for this clonotype. The chain uses TRBV2 and TRBJ2-2; 9 positions agree with TRBD1. Per the germline V gene, CDR1 is SNHLY and CDR2 is FYNNEI. This CDR3 is built from 15 residues. V dropped 7 bases and J dropped 2; count of bases not matched to a gene: 5. The CDR3 is CASKWGQGNTGELFF. The CDR3, as DNA: TGTGCCAGCAAGTGGGGACAGGGAAACACCGGGGAGCTGTTTTTT.

This clonotype was seen ten or more times. A read error may be the cause here, since a much bigger clone is one base away. The chain joins TRBV20-1 to TRBJ2-4; D may be TRBD1 (6 bases). Germline V lookup: CDR1 DFQATT, CDR2 SNEGSKA (reference sequence). There are 13 residues in the CDR3. CDR3: CSAGDTAKKIQYF. In DNA form, the CDR3 reads TGCAGTGCTGGGGACACCGCCAAAAAAATTCAGTACTTC.

The V call is TRBV6-1, the J call TRBJ1-1, with no clear D. Germline values: CDR1 MNHNS, CDR2 SASEGT. This CDR3 is 14 amino acids long. V was trimmed by 5 bases and J by 1 base, leaving 11 bases between them. This chain's CDR3 is CASSLEWGNTEAFF. DNA for the CDR3: TGTGCCAGCAGTCTGGAGTGGGGGAACACTGAAGCTTTCTTT.

This clonotype has at least ten counts. The chain combines TRBV6-5 with TRBJ2-5; D not certain. Trimming took off 5 bases at V and 12 bases at J, with 16 bases between the two ends. Germline V gene data show CDR1 as MNHEY and CDR2 as SVGAGI. This CDR3 spans 12 amino acids. The CDR3 nucleotides read TGTGCCAGCAGTAACCGCAACGCCGTAAAGTACTTC. It encodes CASSNRNAVKYF.

This clonotype was seen many times. The V call is TRBV5-1, the J call TRBJ2-7; D remains ambiguous. V was trimmed by 1 base and J by 3 bases, leaving 11 bases between them. The CDR3 runs 14 residues. CDR1 is SGHRS and CDR2 is YFSETQ in the germline V gene. The DNA of the CDR3 is TGCGCCAGCAGCTTGCTGGCGGAAGTCTACGAGCAGTACTTC. This gives the protein CASSLLAEVYEQYF.

For this clonotype: A junction boundary mismatches the germline segment, possibly from a read error. The chain uses TRBV29-1 and TRBJ1-1; the D is unclear. The CDR3 contains 8 residues. CDR1 is SQVTM, CDR2 ANQGSEA, per germline. CDR3 bases: TGTAGCGCCAGTGAAGCTTTCTTT. Its translation: CSASEAFF.

This clonotype showed up just a few times. This may arise from a read error, as a much more abundant clone is one base away. V usage is TRBV28 and J usage is TRBJ2-3, with TRBD1 as a possible D gene (6 bases). The V gene's germline CDR1 is MDHEN and CDR2 SYDVKM. Trimming stripped 8 bases from V and 5 bases from J, with 23 bases between. This CDR3 region has 16 residues. CDR3 DNA sequence: TGTGCCAGCCACTCTTACGGGGACAAAGGCGTAGATACGCAGTATTTT. It encodes CASHSYGDKGVDTQYF.

This clonotype was seen many times. The rearrangement links TRBV5-5 to TRBJ2-3; D is unclear. Trimming shortened V by 5 bases and J by 6 bases, and 13 bases separated the two germline ends. CDR1 and CDR2 from the germline V gene are SGHKS and YYEKEE (reference sequence). This CDR3 is built from 13 residues. CDR3 in DNA: TGTGCCAGCAGATCCCGAGAAGACGATACGCAGTATTTT. Protein product: CASRSREDDTQYF.

This clonotype was counted many times. The chain is built from TRBV12-3 or TRBV12-4 and TRBJ1-4; TRBD1 matches at 7 bases. The CDR3 runs to 13 residues. The V segment lost 5 bases and the J segment 8 bases; nucleotides outside the gene matches: 5. The CDR3 sequence: CASSPRQGEKLFF. The CDR3 DNA sequence: TGTGCCAGCAGTCCTCGACAGGGAGAAAAACTGTTTTTT.

This clonotype was seen at least ten times. V usage is TRBV20-1 and J usage is TRBJ1-4, with TRBD1 as a possible D gene (6 bases). V lost 6 bases and J 4 bases, leaving 18 bases between the germline ends. The CDR3 extends over 15 amino acids. CDR1 DFQATT and CDR2 SNEGSKA come from the germline V gene (reference sequence). The CDR3, as DNA: TGCAGTGCCCCCCCGCTTGGGACAAGTAATGAAAAACTGTTTTTT. Amino acids: CSAPPLGTSNEKLFF.

This clonotype was counted at least ten times. The chain is built from TRBV4-3 and TRBJ2-2; D remains unclear. The CDR3 totals 14 residues. V was trimmed by 5 bases and J by 5 bases, leaving 12 bases between them. Germline V gene sequence: CDR1 LGHNA, CDR2 YSLEER. CDR3 coding DNA: TGCGCCAGCAGCACCCCGGGTGGAACCGGGGAGCTGTTTTTT. Its protein product is CASSTPGGTGELFF.

This clonotype was picked up many times. The chain links TRBV20-1 to TRBJ1-1, with 9 bases aligning to TRBD1. The CDR3 length is 14 residues. Germline CDR1 DFQATT, CDR2 SNEGSKA (reference sequence). V shed 5 bases, J shed 5 bases, and the junction held 9 bases outside the gene matches. The CDR3 loop reads CSAQQGARGTEAFF. CDR3 bases: TGCAGTGCTCAACAGGGGGCACGGGGGACTGAAGCTTTCTTT.

This clonotype was seen at least ten times. The chain recombines TRBV12-3 or TRBV12-4 with TRBJ2-5; D assignment may be TRBD1 or TRBD2 (5 bases each). V lost 5 bases, J lost 7 bases, and 17 bases lay in between. CDR3 length: 14 residues. The CDR3 here is CASSPGPAPMTQYF. CDR3 bases: TGTGCCAGCAGTCCGGGACCGGCCCCGATGACCCAGTACTTC.

Many counts were recorded for this clonotype. CDR3 DNA sequence: TGTGCCAGCAGCCTTTGGCTTCTGGGAGAAAACACCATATATTTT. Residues: CASSLWLLGENTIYF. This chain uses TRBV5-8 with TRBJ1-3; D call uncertain. CDR1 and CDR2 (germline): SGHTS, YDEGEE. V was trimmed by 4 bases and J by 6 bases, leaving 17 bases between them. The CDR3 has 15 amino acids.

The genes are TRBV5-1 and TRBJ2-1; perhaps TRBD1 as D (6 bases). Germline V gene data show CDR1 as SGHRS and CDR2 as YFSETQ. Trimming removed 9 bases from V and 5 bases from J, with 21 bases in between. The CDR3 loop spans 15 amino acids. The CDR3 DNA reads TGCGCCACCATGCTCGGGTCAGGGGTTAACAATGAGCAGTTCTTC. Protein product: CATMLGSGVNNEQFF. Combining the CDR3 with reference TRBV5-1 and TRBJ2-1 gives the whole variable domain KAGVTQTPRYLIKTRGQQVTLSCSPISGHRSVSWYQQTPGQGLQFLFEYFSETQRNKGNFPGRFSGRQFSNSRSEMNVSTLELGDSALYLCATMLGSGVNNEQFFGPGTRLTVL.

This clonotype was seen many times. V usage is TRBV5-6 and J usage is TRBJ2-5; D not resolved. V was pared by 4 bases and J by 2 bases, with 15 bases between. In germline, CDR1 is SGHDT, CDR2 YYEEEE. This CDR3 comprises 15 residues. The CDR3 region is CASSPIGSWQETQYF. The DNA for the CDR3 is TGTGCCAGCAGCCCAATCGGTAGCTGGCAAGAGACCCAGTACTTC. The variable domain in full, with the rest retrieved from reference TRBV5-6 and TRBJ2-5, is DAGVTQSPTHLIKTRGQQVTLRCSPKSGHDTVSWYQQALGQGPQFIFQYYEEEERQRGNFPDRFSGHQFPNYSSELNVNALLLGDSALYLCASSPIGSWQETQYFGPGTRLLVL.

This clonotype appeared many times. CDR3 DNA sequence: TGCGCCAGCAGCTTGACTGTGGGACAGTCCTACGAGCAGTACTTC. This translates into CASSLTVGQSYEQYF. The genes are TRBV5-1 and TRBJ2-7, with 7 bases aligning to TRBD1. The V gene end was trimmed by 1 base and the J gene end by 1 base; junction bases not matched to a gene: 5. Germline V gene sequence: CDR1 SGHRS, CDR2 YFSETQ. This CDR3 region has 15 residues.

As regards this clonotype: Given a much more abundant clone one base away, this may be a read error. Written as DNA, the CDR3 is TGTGCCAGCAGCTTGGCCGGGCAGGGCACACGTTCCTACGAGCAGTACTTC. It translates to CASSLAGQGTRSYEQYF. This chain joins TRBV5-6 and TRBJ2-7; TRBD1 is a possible D gene (5 bases). This CDR3 is 17 amino acids long. V shed 0 bases and J shed 1 base, with 17 bases lying between them. Germline V gene sequence: CDR1 SGHDT, CDR2 YYEEEE.

In this sample, this clonotype turned up many times. V and J are TRBV5-1 and TRBJ2-7, with D perhaps matching TRBD1 (6 bases). Trimming shortened V by 4 bases and J by 3 bases, and 26 bases separated the two germline ends. Germline loops: CDR1 SGHRS, CDR2 YFSETQ. CDR3 size: 18 residues. The CDR3 protein is CASSPRQDSSKRGYEQYF. The CDR3, as DNA: TGCGCCAGCAGCCCACGCCAGGACAGCTCAAAACGAGGCTACGAGCAGTACTTC.